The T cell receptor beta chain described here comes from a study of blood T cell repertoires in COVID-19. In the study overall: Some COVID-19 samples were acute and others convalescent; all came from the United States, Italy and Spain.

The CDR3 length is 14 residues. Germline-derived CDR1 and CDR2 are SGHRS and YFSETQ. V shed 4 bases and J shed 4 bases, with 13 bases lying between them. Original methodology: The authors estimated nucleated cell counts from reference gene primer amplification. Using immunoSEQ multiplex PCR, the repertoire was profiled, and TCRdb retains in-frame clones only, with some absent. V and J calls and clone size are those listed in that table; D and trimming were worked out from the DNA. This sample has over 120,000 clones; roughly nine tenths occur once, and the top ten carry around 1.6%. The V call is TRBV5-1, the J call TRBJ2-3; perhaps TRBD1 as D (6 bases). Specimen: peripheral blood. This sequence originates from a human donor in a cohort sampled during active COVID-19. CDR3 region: CASSATGIADTQYF. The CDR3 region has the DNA TGCGCCAGCAGCGCAACAGGGATAGCAGATACGCAGTATTTT.